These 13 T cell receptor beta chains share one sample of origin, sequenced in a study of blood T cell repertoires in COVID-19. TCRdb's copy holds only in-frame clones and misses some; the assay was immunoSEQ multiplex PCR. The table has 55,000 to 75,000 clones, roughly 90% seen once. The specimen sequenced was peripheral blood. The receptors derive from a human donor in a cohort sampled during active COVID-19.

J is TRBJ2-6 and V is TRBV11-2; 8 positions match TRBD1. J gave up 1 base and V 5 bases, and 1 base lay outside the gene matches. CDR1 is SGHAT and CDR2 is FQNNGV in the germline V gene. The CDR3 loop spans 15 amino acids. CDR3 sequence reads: CASSRTGSGANVLTF. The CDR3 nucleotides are TGTGCCAGCAGCCGGACAGGGTCTGGGGCCAACGTCCTGACTTTC. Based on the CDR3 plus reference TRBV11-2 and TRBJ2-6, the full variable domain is EAGVAQSPRYKIIEKRQSVAFWCNPISGHATLYWYQQILGQGPKLLIQFQNNGVVDDSQLPKDRFSAERLKGVDSTLKIQPAKLEDSAVYLCASSRTGSGANVLTFGAGSRLTVL.

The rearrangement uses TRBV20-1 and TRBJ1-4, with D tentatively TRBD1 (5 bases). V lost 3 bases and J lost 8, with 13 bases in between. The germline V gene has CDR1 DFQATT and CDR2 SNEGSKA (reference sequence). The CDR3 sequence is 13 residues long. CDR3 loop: CSASSGEREKLFF. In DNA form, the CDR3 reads TGCAGTGCTAGTTCGGGGGAGAGGGAAAAACTGTTTTTT.

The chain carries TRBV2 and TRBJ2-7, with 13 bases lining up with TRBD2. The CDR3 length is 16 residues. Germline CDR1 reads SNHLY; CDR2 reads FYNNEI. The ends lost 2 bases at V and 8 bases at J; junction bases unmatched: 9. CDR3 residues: CASSELRTSGGYKQYF. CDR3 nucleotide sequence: TGTGCCAGCAGTGAACTGAGGACTAGCGGGGGTTACAAGCAGTACTTC.

CDR3 sequence reads: CASSIQISTDTQYF. The CDR3 DNA follows: TGTGCCAGTAGTATCCAGATCAGCACAGATACGCAGTATTTT. The V and J genes are TRBV19 and TRBJ2-3, with unresolved D. The CDR3 spans 14 residues. Looked up from germline, CDR1 is LNHDA and CDR2 is SQIVND (reference sequence). V was shortened by 3 bases and J by 0 bases, with 7 bases between the two germline ends.

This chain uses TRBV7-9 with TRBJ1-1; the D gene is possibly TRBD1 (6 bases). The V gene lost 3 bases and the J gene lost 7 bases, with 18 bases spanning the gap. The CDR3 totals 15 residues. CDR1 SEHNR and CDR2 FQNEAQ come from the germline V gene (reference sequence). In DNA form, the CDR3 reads TGTGCCAGCAGCTTTATGGGGGCCCAGCGGAGTGAAGCTTTCTTT. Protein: CASSFMGAQRSEAFF.

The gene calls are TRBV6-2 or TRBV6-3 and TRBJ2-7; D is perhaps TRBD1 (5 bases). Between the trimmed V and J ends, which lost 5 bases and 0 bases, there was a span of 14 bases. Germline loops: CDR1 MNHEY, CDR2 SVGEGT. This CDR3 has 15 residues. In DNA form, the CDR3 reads TGTGCCAGCAGTAGACAGCGTACTGGCTCCTACGAGCAGTACTTC. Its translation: CASSRQRTGSYEQYF.

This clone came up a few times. The chain's CDR3 is CASSQDFSGTGYEQYF. The CDR3 region has the DNA TGTGCCAGCAGCCAAGATTTTAGCGGGACGGGCTACGAGCAGTACTTC. This chain links TRBV3-1 (or the pseudogene TRBV3-2) with TRBJ2-7; 8 bases are shared with TRBD2. Germline V gene data show CDR1 as LGHDT and CDR2 as YNNKEL (reference sequence). The CDR3 is made up of 16 amino acids. J was trimmed by 3 bases and V by 0 bases; bases with no gene match: 7.

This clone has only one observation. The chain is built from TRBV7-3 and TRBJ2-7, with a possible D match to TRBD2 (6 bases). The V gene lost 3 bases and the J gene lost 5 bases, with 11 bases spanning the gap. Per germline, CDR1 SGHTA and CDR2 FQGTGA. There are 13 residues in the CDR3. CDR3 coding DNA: TGTGCCAGCAGCTTTGGAGGGAGCCACGAGCAGTACTTC. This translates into CASSFGGSHEQYF.

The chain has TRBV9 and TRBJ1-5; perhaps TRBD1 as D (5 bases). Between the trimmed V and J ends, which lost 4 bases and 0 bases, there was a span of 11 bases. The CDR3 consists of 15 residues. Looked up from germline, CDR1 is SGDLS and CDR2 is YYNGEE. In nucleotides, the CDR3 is TGTGCCAGCAGCCCAGGACATGCTAGCAATCAGCCCCAGCATTTT. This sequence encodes CASSPGHASNQPQHF.

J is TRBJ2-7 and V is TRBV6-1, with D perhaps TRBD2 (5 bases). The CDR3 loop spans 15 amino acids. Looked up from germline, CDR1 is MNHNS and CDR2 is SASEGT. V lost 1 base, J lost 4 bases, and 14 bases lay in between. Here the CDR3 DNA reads TGTGCCAGCAGTGAAGGGGCGGGTCACCCTTACGAGCAGTACTTC. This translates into CASSEGAGHPYEQYF.

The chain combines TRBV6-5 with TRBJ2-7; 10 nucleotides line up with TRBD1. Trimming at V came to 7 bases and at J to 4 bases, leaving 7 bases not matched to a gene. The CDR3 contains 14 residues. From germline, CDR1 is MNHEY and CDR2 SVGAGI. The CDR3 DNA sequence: TGTGCCAGCAACGACAGGGGGCGTCGGTACGAGCAGTACTTC. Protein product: CASNDRGRRYEQYF.

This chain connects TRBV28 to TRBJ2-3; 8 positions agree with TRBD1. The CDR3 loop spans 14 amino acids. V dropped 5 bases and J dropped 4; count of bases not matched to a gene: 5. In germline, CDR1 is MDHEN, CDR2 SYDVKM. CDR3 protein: CASSTGQGADTQYF. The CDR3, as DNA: TGTGCCAGCAGTACAGGACAGGGAGCAGATACGCAGTATTTT.

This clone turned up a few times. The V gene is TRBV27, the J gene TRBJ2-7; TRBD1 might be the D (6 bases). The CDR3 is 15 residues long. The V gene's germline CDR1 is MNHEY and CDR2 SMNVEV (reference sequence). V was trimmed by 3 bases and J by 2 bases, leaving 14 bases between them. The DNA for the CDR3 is TGTGCCAGCAGTTTCTCAGGGGCGCCAACCTACGAGCAGTACTTC. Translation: CASSFSGAPTYEQYF.